Following are 32 T cell receptor beta chains from one sample sequenced in a study of blood T cell repertoires in COVID-19. Sequencing was performed with immunoSEQ multiplex PCR; in TCRdb, only in-frame clones are kept and a portion is missing. The data show 350,000 to 400,000 clones, with about 89% seen just once and less than 2.5% held by the top ten. Material for sequencing was PBMCs or T cells enriched from blood (not recorded which). The source of these receptors is a man aged 40-50 years in a cohort exposed to, infected with or recovered from COVID-19 (not recorded which).

The chain combines TRBV10-2 with TRBJ1-5; 11 nucleotides agree with TRBD1. V lost 6 bases to trimming and J lost 2 bases; unmatched junction nucleotides: 3. This CDR3 has 15 residues. Per the germline V gene, CDR1 is WSHSY and CDR2 is SAAADI. The CDR3: CASRGGQGGNQPQHF. Written as DNA, the CDR3 is TGCGCCAGCAGGGGGGGACAGGGGGGCAATCAGCCCCAGCATTTT.

The V gene is TRBV9, the J gene TRBJ1-2; D perhaps matches TRBD1 (6 bases). Trimming took off 4 bases at V and 6 bases at J, with 25 bases between the two ends. CDR3 length: 17 residues. The V gene's germline CDR1 is SGDLS and CDR2 YYNGEE. The CDR3 DNA is TGTGCCAGCAGCTCCCGGGCTGCGGGGGGCAATGAAAATGGCTACACCTTC. It translates to CASSSRAAGGNENGYTF. Looking up the rest from reference TRBV9 and TRBJ1-2 gives the full variable domain: DSGVTQTPKHLITATGQRVTLRCSPRSGDLSVYWYQQSLDQGLQFLIQYYNGEERAKGNILERFSAQQFPDLHSELNLSSLELGDSALYFCASSSRAAGGNENGYTFGSGTRLTVV.

This clone was picked up a small number of times. J is TRBJ2-2 and V is TRBV7-2, with TRBD2 as a possible D gene (7 bases). Trimming removed 2 bases from V and 4 bases from J, with 14 bases in between. Germline loops: CDR1 SGHTA, CDR2 FQGNSA. The CDR3 is 16 residues long. CDR3 sequence (DNA): TGTGCCAGCAGCTTACGAGGGGGGGCCATCACCGGGGAGCTGTTTTTT. Its protein is CASSLRGGAITGELFF.

CDR3 sequence reads: CASSLAGTGLETQYF. CDR3 bases: TGCGCCAGCAGCTTGGCCGGGACAGGCTTAGAGACCCAGTACTTC. V gene TRBV5-1 combines with J gene TRBJ2-5, with 8 bases identical to TRBD1. J was trimmed by 4 bases and V by 0 bases; bases with no gene match: 5. The germline V gene encodes CDR1 SGHRS and CDR2 YFSETQ. The CDR3 spans 15 residues.

This clone showed up just a few times. The rearrangement joins TRBV28 to TRBJ1-1, with no clear D. V lost 3 bases to trimming and J lost 5 bases, with 13 bases between them. The CDR3 totals 14 residues. CDR1 is MDHEN and CDR2 is SYDVKM in the germline V gene. The CDR3 DNA is TGTGCCAGCAGTTTGGTGGGAGTAGGAACTGAAGCTTTCTTT. It yields the protein CASSLVGVGTEAFF.

CDR3 protein: CASSFLRGNVYEQYF. CDR3 in DNA: TGTGCCAGCAGCTTTCTCCGGGGAAACGTCTACGAGCAGTACTTC. The chain carries TRBV27 and TRBJ2-7, with a possible D match to TRBD2 (5 bases). CDR1 is MNHEY and CDR2 is SMNVEV in the germline V gene (reference sequence). The CDR3 is made up of 15 amino acids. Trimming took off 6 bases at V and 3 bases at J, with 18 bases between the two ends.

CDR3 DNA sequence: TGTGCCAGCAGCTTGGAAGTAGCGGGAGCGCAAGAGACCCAGTACTTC. As protein: CASSLEVAGAQETQYF. The V and J genes are TRBV5-4 and TRBJ2-5; TRBD2 matches 9 bases. The germline V gene encodes CDR1 SGHNT and CDR2 YYREEE (reference sequence). The CDR3 is made up of 16 amino acids. The V gene end was trimmed by 0 bases and the J gene end by 2 bases; junction bases not matched to a gene: 5.

V usage is TRBV30 and J usage is TRBJ2-4, with D perhaps matching TRBD1 (5 bases). V shed 3 bases and J shed 1 base, with 22 bases lying between them. The CDR3 consists of 18 residues. Germline values: CDR1 GTSNPN, CDR2 SVGIG (reference sequence). Here the CDR3 reads CAWRSAAKRTLAKNIQYF. CDR3 DNA: TGTGCCTGGAGGTCCGCGGCTAAACGGACATTGGCCAAAAACATTCAGTACTTC.

This sequence joins TRBV11-2 and TRBJ2-1; 8 nucleotides align to TRBD2. CDR1 and CDR2 (germline): SGHAT, FQNNGV. This CDR3 is 11 amino acids long. V dropped 4 bases and J dropped 15; count of bases not matched to a gene: 5. CDR3 in amino acids: CASSSREGGFF. CDR3 DNA: TGTGCCAGCAGCTCTCGGGAGGGCGGGTTCTTC.

This chain links TRBV10-1 with TRBJ2-3, with 15 nucleotides matching TRBD2. The V gene end was trimmed by 0 bases and the J gene end by 4 bases; junction bases not matched to a gene: 5. Germline CDR1 reads WNHNN; CDR2 reads SYGVQD (reference sequence). This CDR3 is built from 18 residues. The CDR3 spells CASSESLGLAGGSDTQYF. DNA of the CDR3: TGCGCCAGCAGTGAGTCCTTAGGACTAGCGGGAGGGTCAGATACGCAGTATTTT.

To note about this clone: This CDR3 is also generated by other DNA sequences in the sample. The chain carries TRBV5-1 and TRBJ2-1; 10 bases map to TRBD1. The germline CDR1 and CDR2 sequences are SGHRS and YFSETQ. V shed 0 bases and J 6 bases; nucleotides not matched to a gene: 0. The CDR3 is made up of 14 amino acids. The CDR3 region has the DNA TGCGCCAGCAGCTTGGGGACAGGGGGCAATGAGCAGTTCTTC. It specifies CASSLGTGGNEQFF.

V gene TRBV30 combines with J gene TRBJ1-1, with D maybe TRBD1 (6 bases). Germline assignment: CDR1 GTSNPN and CDR2 SVGIG (reference sequence). The CDR3 spans 11 residues. Trimming removed 6 bases from V and 11 bases from J, with 16 bases in between. The CDR3 DNA follows: TGTGCCTGTCGCCCAGGGGCAGTGGCTTTCTTT. Translating it yields CACRPGAVAFF.

V and J are TRBV4-1 and TRBJ1-6; TRBD1 is a possible D gene (6 bases). CDR1 MGHRA and CDR2 YSYEKL come from the germline V gene. The CDR3 loop spans 14 amino acids. V lost 0 bases to trimming and J lost 8 bases, with 8 bases between them. CDR3 region: CASSQEPGDSPLHF. The CDR3 DNA is TGCGCCAGCAGCCAAGAACCAGGGGATTCACCCCTCCACTTT.

This clone has just one count. The chain has TRBV13 and TRBJ2-1; a weak D match, TRBD2 (6 bases). The CDR3 loop spans 15 amino acids. The germline CDR1 and CDR2 sequences are PRHDT and FYEKMQ (reference sequence). V was shortened by 5 bases and J by 10 bases, with 21 bases between the two germline ends. In nucleotides, the CDR3 is TGTGCCAGCAGCCCAAACCCCACGGGAGTGAACGAGCAGTTCTTC. Translation: CASSPNPTGVNEQFF.

The chain is built from TRBV19 and TRBJ1-2; the D is unclear. CDR3 length equals 13 residues. V was shortened by 7 bases and J by 6 bases, with 15 bases between the two germline ends. Germline loops: CDR1 LNHDA, CDR2 SQIVND (reference sequence). In DNA form, the CDR3 reads TGTGCCAGTACCCCGGGGATGGCGCATGGCTACACCTTC. It codes for CASTPGMAHGYTF.

This chain joins TRBV6-5 and TRBJ2-1; the match to TRBD2 covers 10 bases. In germline, CDR1 is MNHEY, CDR2 SVGAGI. With V trimmed by 7 bases and J by 8 bases, 11 bases remained unmatched. The CDR3 runs 15 residues. CDR3 nucleotide sequence: TGTGCCAGCACCTCAGCTAGCGGGAGAATAGATGAGCAGTTCTTC. Translating it yields CASTSASGRIDEQFF.

The rearrangement uses TRBV10-3 and TRBJ2-3, with D possibly being TRBD1 (6 bases). CDR3 length: 14 amino acids. Trimming stripped 4 bases from V and 5 bases from J, with 13 bases between. Germline V gene data show CDR1 as ENHRY and CDR2 as SYGVKD. CDR3 loop: CAISGAGVQDTQYF. The CDR3 nucleotides are TGTGCCATCAGTGGGGCAGGGGTTCAAGATACGCAGTATTTT.

The chain uses TRBV4-2 and TRBJ2-7; maybe TRBD2 (6 bases). Per the germline V gene, CDR1 is LGHNA and CDR2 is YNFKEQ. Trimming pared 0 bases from V and 2 bases from J, leaving 11 bases between. The CDR3 is 15 residues long. CDR3 protein: CASSQDEEGAYEQYF. The CDR3 region has the DNA TGTGCCAGCAGCCAAGACGAGGAGGGAGCCTACGAGCAGTACTTC.

The V gene is TRBV4-1, the J gene TRBJ1-1; TRBD1 aligns across 7 bases. The J segment lost 0 bases and the V segment lost 0 bases, leaving 4 bases of the junction unmatched. The CDR3 runs to 16 residues. Looked up from germline, CDR1 is MGHRA and CDR2 is YSYEKL. The CDR3 DNA reads TGCGCCAGCAGCCAAGATGAAGGACAGGTGAACACTGAAGCTTTCTTT. Encoded protein: CASSQDEGQVNTEAFF.

The chain joins TRBV19 to TRBJ2-1, with 10 bases matching TRBD2. In germline, CDR1 is LNHDA, CDR2 SQIVND (reference sequence). CDR3 length: 14 amino acids. The ends lost 5 bases at V and 8 bases at J; junction bases unmatched: 6. CDR3 coding DNA: TGTGCCAGTAGTCTAGCGGGAGTTTACTATGAGCAGTTCTTC. Protein product: CASSLAGVYYEQFF.

The V and J genes are TRBV6-5 and TRBJ1-2; D not certain. V was pared by 6 bases and J by 2 bases, with 13 bases between. The CDR3 length is 14 residues. The V gene's germline CDR1 is MNHEY and CDR2 SVGAGI. CDR3 DNA: TGTGCCAGCAGAGTTGAAGCTTGGAACTATGGCTACACCTTC. Its protein is CASRVEAWNYGYTF.

The chain combines TRBV21-1 with TRBJ2-3; the table's D call, TRBD2, was not checked against the DNA. TRBV21-1 is a recognized pseudogene. The CDR3 totals 21 residues. CDR3 residues: CASSISQDRLAGGPCTDTQYF. The CDR3 DNA sequence: TGTGCCAGCAGCATTAGCCAGGATAGGCTAGCGGGAGGGCCGTGCACAGATACGCAGTATTTT.

This chain connects TRBV5-5 to TRBJ1-1; tentative D call: TRBD1 (6 bases). Germline loops: CDR1 SGHKS, CDR2 YYEKEE (reference sequence). The CDR3 loop spans 15 amino acids. V lost 4 bases to trimming and J lost 0 bases, with 13 bases between them. The CDR3 loop is CASSPQHRVNTEAFF. In DNA form, the CDR3 reads TGTGCCAGCAGCCCTCAGCACAGGGTGAACACTGAAGCTTTCTTT.

The chain combines TRBV5-4 with TRBJ2-7; D call uncertain. This CDR3 has 13 amino acids. V was pared by 10 bases and J by 0 bases, with 14 bases between. Germline V lookup: CDR1 SGHNT, CDR2 YYREEE (reference sequence). CDR3 in amino acids: CAGSDKNSYEQYF. The CDR3 DNA reads TGTGCCGGATCAGACAAGAACTCCTACGAGCAGTACTTC.

This chain links TRBV13 with TRBJ2-2; 10 bases fit TRBD2. The germline gives CDR1 PRHDT, CDR2 FYEKMQ (reference sequence). This CDR3 has 17 residues. Trimming removed 5 bases from V and 6 bases from J; junction bases left unmatched: 12. The CDR3 here is CASSQLAAGGLAGELFF. CDR3 bases: TGTGCCAGCAGCCAACTTGCAGCGGGAGGGTTAGCCGGGGAGCTGTTTTTT.

This sequence joins TRBV1 and TRBJ2-1; the table gives TRBD2 as D, unverified against the DNA. TRBV1 is marked as a pseudogene. The CDR3 extends over 17 amino acids. The CDR3 reads CTSSQRGLARSYNEQFF. DNA for the CDR3: TGCACCAGCAGCCAACGGGGACTAGCGAGGTCCTACAATGAGCAGTTCTTC.

CDR3 DNA sequence: TGTGCCAGCAGCCAAGATACACGAACTGAAGCTTTCTTT. This sequence encodes CASSQDTRTEAFF. The rearrangement links TRBV3-1 (or the pseudogene TRBV3-2) to TRBJ1-1; D gene ambiguous. The CDR3 spans 13 residues. V was pared by 0 bases and J by 5 bases, with 7 bases between. The germline V gene has CDR1 LGHDT and CDR2 YNNKEL (reference sequence).

This clone was recorded only once. The chain carries TRBV28 and TRBJ1-6; no definite D call. The germline gives CDR1 MDHEN, CDR2 SYDVKM. This CDR3 has 15 amino acids. The germline V and J ends were trimmed by 1 base and 9 bases, with 13 bases remaining between them. CDR3 DNA: TGTGCCAGCAGTTTATACGACACTGTCGGTTCACCCCTCCACTTT. It encodes CASSLYDTVGSPLHF.

The chain combines TRBV12-2 with TRBJ2-7; no DNA check was done on the table's D call, TRBD2. TRBV12-2 is tagged as a pseudogene. The length of the CDR3 is 14 residues. This chain's CDR3 is CASRLKEHGYEQYF. In DNA, the CDR3 is TGTGCAAGTCGCTTAAAGGAACACGGGTACGAGCAGTACTTC.

The V call is TRBV3-1 (or the pseudogene TRBV3-2), the J call TRBJ2-3; 14 nucleotides agree with TRBD2. The CDR3 consists of 15 residues. Germline V lookup: CDR1 LGHDT, CDR2 YNNKEL (reference sequence). V dropped 6 bases and J dropped 4; count of bases not matched to a gene: 3. The CDR3 here is CASRQGLAGADTQYF. The CDR3, as DNA: TGTGCCAGCAGACAGGGACTAGCGGGAGCAGATACGCAGTATTTT.

The chain couples TRBV10-3 to TRBJ2-7; 8 nucleotides align to TRBD1. CDR1 and CDR2 (germline): ENHRY, SYGVKD. V lost 2 bases, J lost 4 bases, and 4 bases stayed unmatched. The CDR3 runs 14 residues. The CDR3 loop is CAISEGQGGYEQYF. The CDR3 nucleotides are TGTGCCATCAGTGAGGGACAGGGAGGTTACGAGCAGTACTTC.

This clone appeared a single time. The chain couples TRBV5-4 to TRBJ2-3; possibly TRBD2 for D (6 bases). Trimming left V 1 base short and J 2 bases short, with 11 bases between. Germline V CDR1 and CDR2: SGHNT, YYREEE (reference sequence). The CDR3 consists of 15 residues. The CDR3 loop is CASSLIRGNTDTQYF. The DNA for the CDR3 is TGTGCCAGCAGCTTGATTCGCGGGAACACAGATACGCAGTATTTT.